The rows below give T cell receptor beta chains drawn from one sample of a study of a mutant IDH1 vaccine in newly diagnosed glioma. Data came from immunoSEQ multiplex PCR; TCRdb stores just in-frame clones and leaves some out. The table has under 90,000 clones, 75% to 85% seen once; the top ten hold roughly 8%. The input for sequencing was PBMCs, taken from a glioma patient treated with radiotherapy, temozolomide or both. The receptor source for this set is a man in his fifties or sixties with glioma. Both conserved end residues are part of each CDR3. A D gene is named only where the DNA matches it firmly. Not every row has a clone size; where given, it reads once, few, many or a size class.

CDR3aa,CDR3nt,v_gene,abundance,j_gene,d_gene
CASSDPRVGYGYTF,TGTGCCAGCAGCGATCCCAGGGTCGGGTATGGCTACACCTTC,TRBV5-4,.,TRBJ1-2,.
CASSIPGLGYEQYF,TGTGCCAGTAGTATCCCAGGGTTGGGCTACGAGCAGTACTTC,TRBV19,.,TRBJ2-7,.
CASSDHGNQPQHF,TGTGCCAGCAGTGATCACGGCAATCAGCCCCAGCATTTT,TRBV2,.,TRBJ1-5,.
CAWSRTDFAGLNQPQHF,TGTGCCTGGAGTCGCACGGATTTTGCGGGGCTCAATCAGCCCCAGCATTTT,TRBV30,.,TRBJ1-5,.
CASRPTGAGRDEQFF,TGTGCCAGCAGACCGACAGGGGCAGGCAGGGATGAGCAGTTCTTC,TRBV5-6,few,TRBJ2-1,TRBD1
CASSELAGSNQPQHF,TGTGCCAGCAGTGAACTGGCTGGTAGCAATCAGCCCCAGCATTTT,TRBV6-1,.,TRBJ1-5,.
CASSASSLAGAGDTQYF,TGTGCCAGCAGCGCCTCCTCCTTAGCGGGGGCGGGAGATACGCAGTATTTT,TRBV9,.,TRBJ2-3,TRBD2
CAWSVRGNQPQHF,TGTGCCTGGAGTGTACGGGGGAATCAGCCCCAGCATTTT,TRBV30,.,TRBJ1-5,.
CASSSSRDRGSSGNTIYF,TGTGCCAGCAGCTCGTCCCGGGACAGGGGGAGCTCTGGAAACACCATATATTTT,TRBV5-4,.,TRBJ1-3,TRBD1
CASSQAGFEQYF,TGCGCCAGCAGCCAAGCAGGGTTCGAGCAGTACTTC,TRBV4-1,once,TRBJ2-7,.
CASSGGGGSGYEQYF,TGTGCCAGCTCCGGGGGAGGGGGCTCAGGCTACGAGCAGTACTTC,TRBV18,once,TRBJ2-7,.
CATEKGSYEQYF,TGTGCCACCGAAAAGGGGTCCTACGAGCAGTACTTC,TRBV7-8,.,TRBJ2-7,.
CASTRTGNQPQHF,TGTGCCAGCACCCGGACAGGGAACCAGCCCCAGCATTTT,TRBV6-6,.,TRBJ1-5,TRBD1
CASSGVGSQETQYF,TGTGCCAGCAGCGGCGTGGGCTCCCAAGAGACCCAGTACTTC,TRBV9,.,TRBJ2-5,.
CASSRGPNTEAFF,TGCGCCAGCAGCCGGGGACCCAACACTGAAGCTTTCTTT,TRBV4-3,.,TRBJ1-1,.
CAISDTGDTEAFF,TGTGCCATCAGTGACACAGGGGACACTGAAGCTTTCTTT,TRBV10-3,.,TRBJ1-1,TRBD1
CASSPDRGQPQHF,TGTGCCAGCTCACCCGACAGGGGACAGCCCCAGCATTTT,TRBV18,.,TRBJ1-5,TRBD1
CASSPPNNEQFF,TGTGCCAGCAGTCCACCGAACAATGAGCAGTTCTTC,TRBV6-6,.,TRBJ2-1,.
CASSHPRGTGELFF,TGCGCCAGCAGCCATCCCCGGGGCACCGGGGAGCTGTTTTTT,TRBV4-1,medium-sized,TRBJ2-2,.
CASTTDWGGTQYF,TGTGCTAGCACCACCGACTGGGGGGGGACCCAGTACTTC,TRBV7-7,.,TRBJ2-5,TRBD2
CASSPPLGTEAFF,TGTGCCAGCAGCCCCCCCTTGGGCACTGAAGCTTTCTTT,TRBV5-6,.,TRBJ1-1,.
CASSIPDSYGYTF,TGTGCCAGTAGTATCCCAGATAGCTATGGCTACACCTTC,TRBV19,.,TRBJ1-2,.
CASSVDSGKYGYTF,TGTGCCAGCAGCGTAGATTCAGGCAAATATGGCTACACCTTC,TRBV9,.,TRBJ1-2,.
CASSLEGTEQFF,TGTGCCAGCAGCTTAGAGGGGACTGAGCAGTTCTTC,TRBV7-2,.,TRBJ2-1,.
CASSQDNSNNYGYTF,TGCGCCAGCAGCCAAGATAACAGCAATAACTATGGCTACACCTTC,TRBV4-1,.,TRBJ1-2,.
CASTRGHGEKLFF,TGTGCCAGCACACGGGGACATGGGGAAAAACTGTTTTTT,TRBV19,few,TRBJ1-4,.
CASSQGTATFYEQYF,TGCGCCAGCAGCCAAGGGACTGCTACCTTCTACGAGCAGTACTTC,TRBV4-1,.,TRBJ2-7,.
CASSDEQGTNEKLFF,TGTGCCAGCAGTGACGAACAGGGGACTAATGAAAAACTGTTTTTT,TRBV2,.,TRBJ1-4,TRBD1
CASSPLAGGTGELFF,TGTGCTAGCAGCCCCCTGGCAGGGGGCACCGGGGAGCTGTTTTTT,TRBV7-7,.,TRBJ2-2,TRBD1
CASSLGDSGQETQYF,TGTGCCAGCAGCCTAGGGGATAGCGGCCAAGAGACCCAGTACTTC,TRBV9,.,TRBJ2-5,.
CASSPRDTPRDTQYF,TGTGCCAGCAGCCCCCGGGACACCCCGAGGGATACGCAGTATTTT,TRBV9,.,TRBJ2-3,.
CASSRQRAGPQHF,TGTGCCAGCAGTAGGCAGAGGGCGGGGCCCCAGCATTTT,TRBV28,.,TRBJ1-5,.
CAWKGFGSPLHF,TGTGCCTGGAAAGGTTTCGGTTCACCCCTCCACTTT,TRBV30,once,TRBJ1-6,.
CASSYGNYGYTF,TGTGCCAGCAGCTACGGTAACTATGGCTACACCTTC,TRBV5-4,.,TRBJ1-2,.
CASSLEGQGAWGETQYF,TGCGCCAGCAGCTTGGAGGGACAGGGGGCCTGGGGCGAGACCCAGTACTTC,TRBV5-1,.,TRBJ2-5,TRBD1
CASSLSRRGFYNEQFF,TGTGCCAGCAGTTTATCTAGGCGGGGGTTTTACAATGAGCAGTTCTTC,TRBV27,.,TRBJ2-1,TRBD2
CASSPGQGAYNEQFF,TGTGCCAGCAGTCCCGGACAGGGGGCCTACAATGAGCAGTTCTTC,TRBV6-5,.,TRBJ2-1,TRBD1
CASSEEGRNIQYF,TGTGCCAGCAGTGAAGAAGGCAGAAACATTCAGTACTTC,TRBV2,.,TRBJ2-4,.
CASSIDLGQKNYGYTF,TGTGCCAGTAGTATAGATCTAGGGCAGAAGAACTATGGCTACACCTTC,TRBV19,.,TRBJ1-2,.
CASSIGTTVGVQYF,TGTGCCAGCAGTATCGGGACTACCGTCGGCGTGCAGTACTTC,TRBV27,once,TRBJ2-7,TRBD2
CASGQGYTDTQYF,TGTGCCAGCGGACAGGGTTATACAGATACGCAGTATTTT,TRBV6-1,.,TRBJ2-3,TRBD1
CASSERDLHNQPQHF,TGTGCCAGCAGTGAACGGGACCTTCACAATCAGCCCCAGCATTTT,TRBV6-1,few,TRBJ1-5,.
CASSLGGDYSNQPQHF,TGTGCCAGCAGCTTAGGTGGGGATTATAGCAATCAGCCCCAGCATTTT,TRBV7-9,medium-sized,TRBJ1-5,.
CASNRPGTNEKLFF,TGCGCCAGCAATCGACCGGGAACTAATGAAAAACTGTTTTTT,TRBV23-1,.,TRBJ1-4,.
CASRGSGDSYEQYF,TGTGCCAGCAGGGGGAGCGGGGATTCCTACGAGCAGTACTTC,TRBV28,.,TRBJ2-7,TRBD2
CASRGTGDDGYTF,TGTGCCAGCAGAGGGACAGGGGATGATGGCTACACCTTC,TRBV27,once,TRBJ1-2,TRBD1
CASSHSRGGELFF,TGTGCCAGCAGCCACTCTAGGGGCGGGGAGCTGTTTTTT,TRBV4-2,.,TRBJ2-2,.
CASSPGGGSSTEAFF,TGTGCCAGCAGCCCAGGGGGGGGTTCGAGCACTGAAGCTTTCTTT,TRBV7-9,.,TRBJ1-1,TRBD1
CASSPGGVKHTEAFF,TGTGCCAGCAGCCCAGGGGGCGTTAAGCACACTGAAGCTTTCTTT,TRBV4-2,.,TRBJ1-1,TRBD1
CASSPQSF,TGTGCCAGCAGTCCCCAGAGTTTT,TRBV5-8,.,TRBJ1-4,.
CASIPTSGGRDTQYF,TGTGCCAGCATCCCAACTAGCGGGGGGAGGGATACGCAGTATTTT,TRBV6-1,once,TRBJ2-3,TRBD2
CASSPRTGERDEQYF,TGCGCCAGCAGCCCCAGGACAGGGGAACGGGACGAGCAGTACTTC,TRBV4-1,once,TRBJ2-7,TRBD1
CASSSDRAFAGNTIYF,TGCGCCAGCAGCTCGGACAGGGCCTTTGCTGGAAACACCATATATTTT,TRBV5-1,.,TRBJ1-3,TRBD1
CASSDPRDRGNTQYF,TGTGCCAGCAGCGACCCGCGGGACAGGGGGAATACGCAGTATTTT,TRBV7-9,.,TRBJ2-3,TRBD1
CASSPPGRPLTKNIQYF,TGTGCCAGCTCACCACCGGGGAGGCCATTGACCAAAAACATTCAGTACTTC,TRBV18,.,TRBJ2-4,.